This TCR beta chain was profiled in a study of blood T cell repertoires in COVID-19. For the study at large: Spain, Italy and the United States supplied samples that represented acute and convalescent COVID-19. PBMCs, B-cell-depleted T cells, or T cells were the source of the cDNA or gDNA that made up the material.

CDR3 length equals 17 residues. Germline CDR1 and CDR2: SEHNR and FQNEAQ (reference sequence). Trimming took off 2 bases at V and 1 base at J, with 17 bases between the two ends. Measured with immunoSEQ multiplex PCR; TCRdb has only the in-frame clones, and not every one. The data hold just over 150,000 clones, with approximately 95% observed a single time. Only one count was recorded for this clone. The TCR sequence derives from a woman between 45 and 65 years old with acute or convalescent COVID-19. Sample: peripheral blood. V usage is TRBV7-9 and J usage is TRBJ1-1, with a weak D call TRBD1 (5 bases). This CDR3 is CASSLIGRGSENTEAFF. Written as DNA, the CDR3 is TGTGCCAGCAGCTTAATCGGTAGGGGCTCGGAGAACACTGAAGCTTTCTTT.